This record covers a single T cell receptor beta chain. What it binds is not known. Germline CDR1 reads MNHEY; CDR2 reads SVGEGT. Trimming removed 6 bases at V and 3 bases at J, with 15 bases between. This CDR3 is built from 15 residues. The data originate from a study of early T cells in non-severe SARS-CoV-2 infection. Background on the study: Sequencing of unsorted whole blood was done on bulk RNA, leaving chains unpaired.

Individual cDNA molecules were tagged with unique molecular identifiers. Each CDR3 protein gets one entry after TCRdb re-called the 5' RACE reads with MiXCR. The sample yields 50,000 to 60,000 distinct CDR3 sequences, 5.5% to 7.5% seen once. Study-wide results and limits: VDJdb matches were skewed toward anti-spike CD8 T cell responses.

The source is an adult who was a healthcare worker with PCR-confirmed SARS-CoV-2 infection or an uninfected control (not recorded which). The source material was whole blood. The gene calls are TRBV6-2 or TRBV6-3 and TRBJ1-5; unclear D gene. The CDR3 here is CASRTGMRANQPQHF. CDR3 nucleotides: TGTGCCAGCAGAACCGGGATGAGGGCCAATCAGCCCCAGCATTTT.